This T cell receptor (beta chain) emerged from a study of blood T cell repertoires in COVID-19. Only in-frame clones appear in the TCRdb table, and some are missing; sequencing was by immunoSEQ multiplex PCR. The sample lists 85,000 to 95,000 clones, approximately 86% seen once, with about 19% in the top ten. The CDR3 spans 14 residues. The V and J ends lost 9 bases and 5 bases, in that order; junction bases with no gene match: 8. The germline V gene encodes CDR1 SGHRS and CDR2 YFSETQ. The chain employs TRBV5-1 and TRBJ1-6; 7 bases fit TRBD1. This TCR was sampled from a woman aged 80 or over with acute or convalescent COVID-19. Sequencing used peripheral blood. This chain's CDR3 is CANHGQADNSPLHF. The CDR3 region has the DNA TGCGCCAACCACGGACAGGCAGATAATTCACCCCTCCACTTT.